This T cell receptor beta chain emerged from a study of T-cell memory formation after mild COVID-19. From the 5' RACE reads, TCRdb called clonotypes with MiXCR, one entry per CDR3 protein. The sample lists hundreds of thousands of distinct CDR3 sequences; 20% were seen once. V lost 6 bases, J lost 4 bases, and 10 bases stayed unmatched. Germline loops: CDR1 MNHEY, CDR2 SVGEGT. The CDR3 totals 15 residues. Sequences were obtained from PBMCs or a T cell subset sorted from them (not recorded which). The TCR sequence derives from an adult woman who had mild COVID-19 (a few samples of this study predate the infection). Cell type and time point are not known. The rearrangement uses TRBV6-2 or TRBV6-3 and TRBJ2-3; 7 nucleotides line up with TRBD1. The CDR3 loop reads CASSPGRGQADTQYF. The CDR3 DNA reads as TGTGCCAGCAGCCCGGGAAGGGGGCAGGCAGATACGCAGTATTTT.